Only a few counts were recorded for the clone carrying this T cell receptor beta chain. Its antigen remains unidentified. TCRdb called the reads again in MiXCR, with one record for every CDR3 protein. The table lists roughly 990,000 distinct CDR3 sequences, around 29% of them singletons. This record belongs to a study of T cell repertoires in cytomegalovirus infection. The J segment lost 3 bases and the V segment lost 7 bases, leaving 11 bases of the junction unmatched. The CDR3 runs to 16 residues. CDR1 and CDR2 (germline): MDHEN, SYDVKM. The rearrangement uses TRBV28 and TRBJ2-3; the match to TRBD2 covers 9 bases. The starting material was cultured CD8+ T cells from PBMCs, obtained from culture after CMV antigen stimulation. This sequence was found in a human donor in good health (CMV status not recorded). Some clones in this sample may be carry-over from other donors' samples. The CDR3 spells CASTIGLAYRTDTQYF. For the CDR3, the DNA is TGTGCCAGCACCATAGGACTAGCGTACCGAACAGATACGCAGTATTTT.